Below, 23 T cell receptor beta chains from the same sample are listed, as sequenced in a study of control samples from healthy donors and cancer patients. TCRdb's copy holds only in-frame clones and misses some; the assay was immunoSEQ multiplex PCR. Seen here are some 200,000 clones, 90% to 95% observed once, and the top ten hold approximately 1.5%. Sequenced: blood. The receptors derive from a man in his fifties or sixties in good health.

V usage is TRBV27 and J usage is TRBJ2-7, with 8 bases lining up with TRBD1. The CDR3 loop spans 13 amino acids. Germline values: CDR1 MNHEY, CDR2 SMNVEV (reference sequence). The trim removed 5 bases at V and 4 bases at J, leaving 4 bases unmatched. The CDR3 sequence is CASSPGQGYEQYV. Written as DNA, the CDR3 is TGTGCCAGCAGTCCAGGACAGGGTTACGAGCAGTACGTC.

V and J are TRBV7-2 and TRBJ2-5; weak D call: TRBD1 (5 bases). The CDR3 consists of 14 residues. Germline V gene lookup returns CDR1 SGHTA and CDR2 FQGNSA. The V end was cut by 5 bases, the J end by 5 bases, with 15 bases between. The CDR3 DNA is TGTGCCAGCAGCCCGGACACTCGTGCCGAGACCCAGTACTTC. The encoded protein is CASSPDTRAETQYF.

The J gene is TRBJ1-2, the V gene TRBV6-2 or TRBV6-3; D unresolved. The germline CDR1 and CDR2 sequences are MNHEY and SVGEGT. Deletions cut 2 bases from V and 4 bases from J, with 8 bases between. CDR3 length: 13 amino acids. CDR3 sequence: CASSYGGSYGYTF. The CDR3 DNA reads as TGTGCCAGCAGTTACGGAGGGTCCTATGGCTACACCTTC.

The chain is built from TRBV20-1 and TRBJ1-1; D is ambiguous. V dropped 1 base and J dropped 8 bases, with 2 bases sitting between them. The V gene's germline CDR1 is DFQATT and CDR2 SNEGSKA (reference sequence). The CDR3 contains 9 residues. The chain's CDR3 is CSARGEAFF. CDR3 DNA sequence: TGCAGTGCTAGAGGGGAAGCTTTCTTT.

This clone was counted only a few times. The V and J genes are TRBV29-1 and TRBJ1-1, with D hard to call. The CDR3 is 11 residues long. The germline V and J ends were trimmed by 5 bases and 8 bases, with 12 bases remaining between them. Germline V gene sequence: CDR1 SQVTM, CDR2 ANQGSEA. CDR3 nucleotide sequence: TGCAGCGTTCCCTCCATCGGGGAAGCTTTCTTT. This gives the protein CSVPSIGEAFF.

The V gene is TRBV6-4, the J gene TRBJ2-2; 11 nucleotides agree with TRBD1. The CDR3 spans 15 residues. CDR1 MRHNA and CDR2 SNTAGT come from the germline V gene. J gave up 8 bases and V 6 bases, and 8 bases lay outside the gene matches. The CDR3 region has the DNA TGTGCCAGCAGGGCGGACAGGGGGCTACGAGGGGAGCTGTTTTTT. Protein product: CASRADRGLRGELFF.

A note on this clone: Other DNA sequences in this specimen translate into the identical CDR3. The chain has TRBV5-1 and TRBJ1-6; D is ambiguous. This CDR3 region has 14 residues. V shed 0 bases and J shed 6 bases, with 7 bases lying between them. CDR1 is SGHRS, CDR2 YFSETQ, per germline. The CDR3: CASSLGQLNSPLHF. As DNA, the CDR3 is TGCGCCAGCAGCTTGGGCCAGCTTAATTCACCCCTCCACTTT.

V gene TRBV29-1 combines with J gene TRBJ2-2; D possibly corresponds to TRBD1 (5 bases). The germline V gene has CDR1 SQVTM and CDR2 ANQGSEA. The CDR3 is made up of 14 amino acids. Trimming took off 6 bases at V and 3 bases at J, with 14 bases between the two ends. CDR3 sequence: CSVLQVLDTGELFF. CDR3 nucleotides: TGCAGCGTACTACAGGTTTTGGACACCGGGGAGCTGTTTTTT.

The chain combines TRBV19 with TRBJ2-2; D uncertain. The V gene's germline CDR1 is LNHDA and CDR2 SQIVND (reference sequence). The CDR3 spans 15 residues. V lost 0 bases, J lost 5 bases, and 10 bases lay in between. The CDR3 bases are TGTGCCAGTAGTATAGAGGGAAGAGTGACCGGGGAGCTGTTTTTT. It encodes CASSIEGRVTGELFF.

The V and J genes are TRBV5-1 and TRBJ2-5; TRBD1 aligns across 12 bases. Germline V gene lookup returns CDR1 SGHRS and CDR2 YFSETQ. Trimming cost V 0 bases and J 3 bases; bases outside gene matches: 3. This CDR3 comprises 16 residues. CDR3 protein: CASSLAGTGGEETQYF. As DNA, the CDR3 is TGCGCCAGCAGCTTGGCCGGGACAGGGGGCGAAGAGACCCAGTACTTC.

As concerns this clone: This CDR3 is also generated by other DNA sequences in the sample. This chain uses TRBV5-1 with TRBJ2-3; the match to TRBD2 covers 7 bases. Germline V lookup: CDR1 SGHRS, CDR2 YFSETQ. The CDR3 totals 15 residues. V trimming: 2 bases; J trimming: 4 bases; junction bases outside the gene matches: 7. CDR3 loop: CASSLVGGRADTQYF. The CDR3 DNA follows: TGCGCCAGCAGCTTAGTGGGGGGGAGGGCAGATACGCAGTATTTT.

The J gene is TRBJ2-5, the V gene TRBV18; no clear D gene. The CDR3 totals 13 residues. CDR1 and CDR2 from the germline V gene are KGHSH and LQKENI. V was trimmed by 6 bases and J by 5 bases, leaving 13 bases between them. As DNA, the CDR3 is TGTGCCAGCTCGCTCCAGAAGCTGGAGACCCAGTACTTC. Protein: CASSLQKLETQYF.

The chain uses TRBV6-1 and TRBJ1-1, with 12 positions matching TRBD1. This CDR3 has 18 residues. V shed 4 bases, J shed 4 bases, and the junction held 13 bases outside the gene matches. Looked up from germline, CDR1 is MNHNS and CDR2 is SASEGT. The CDR3 nucleotides are TGTGCCAGCAGTGGGGATCCGGGACAGGGGGCTGGTAGCACTGAAGCTTTCTTT. This gives the protein CASSGDPGQGAGSTEAFF.

This clone was recorded once. The chain employs TRBV28 and TRBJ1-6, with TRBD1 matching over 9 bases. Germline trimming cut 5 bases from V and 0 bases from J; bases unmatched to any gene: 2. Germline CDR1 MDHEN, CDR2 SYDVKM. The CDR3 runs 16 residues. CDR3 DNA: TGTGCCAGCAGTACGGGACAGGGCTCCTATAATTCACCCCTCCACTTT. It codes for CASSTGQGSYNSPLHF.

This rearrangement joins TRBV3-1 (or the pseudogene TRBV3-2) to TRBJ2-7; D gene uncertain. The CDR3 contains 12 residues. V gave up 4 bases and J gave up 1 base, with 5 bases separating them. CDR1 is LGHDT and CDR2 is YNNKEL in the germline V gene (reference sequence). CDR3: CASSLGSYEQYV. The DNA for the CDR3 is TGTGCCAGCAGCCTCGGGTCCTACGAGCAGTACGTC.

This chain connects TRBV14 to TRBJ1-3; a weak D match, TRBD1 (5 bases). With 0 bases removed from V and 1 base from J, the gap between germline ends came to 10 bases. The CDR3 runs to 16 residues. Germline loops: CDR1 SGHDN, CDR2 FVKESK. CDR3 DNA sequence: TGTGCCAGCAGCCAAGATCGGGGGTTGTCTGGAAACACCATATATTTT. Translation: CASSQDRGLSGNTIYF.

The CDR3 sequence is CASSYGSVRETGELFF. The CDR3 bases are TGTGCCAGCAGCTACGGCAGCGTCAGAGAGACCGGGGAGCTGTTTTTT. This chain joins TRBV7-9 and TRBJ2-2, with D hard to call. The CDR3 is made up of 16 amino acids. Germline-derived CDR1 and CDR2 are SEHNR and FQNEAQ (reference sequence). Trimming removed 4 bases at V and 5 bases at J, with 17 bases between.

V gene TRBV6-6 combines with J gene TRBJ2-2, with TRBD2 matching 7 bases. The CDR3 has 14 residues. The germline CDR1 and CDR2 sequences are MNHNY and SVGAGI (reference sequence). V gave up 2 bases and J gave up 9 bases; unmatched junction bases: 6. As DNA, the CDR3 is TGTGCCAGCAGTTACGGCCTCGGGGGGAGGGAGCTGTTTTTT. Translated, it gives CASSYGLGGRELFF.

CDR3 bases: TGTGCCAGCAGATCGGGGGGCGCTTCGGGTAACTATGGCTACACCTTC. It is translated as CASRSGGASGNYGYTF. The chain couples TRBV2 to TRBJ1-2; possible D gene TRBD1, 6 bases. Germline CDR1 and CDR2: SNHLY and FYNNEI. With 6 bases removed from V and 1 base from J, the gap between germline ends came to 18 bases. The CDR3 is 16 amino acids.

This clone was recorded once. The chain carries TRBV28 and TRBJ1-2; D may be TRBD1 (5 bases). V was shortened by 3 bases and J by 8 bases, with 16 bases between the two germline ends. CDR3 length equals 14 residues. Germline V CDR1 and CDR2: MDHEN, SYDVKM. CDR3 sequence (DNA): TGTGCCAGCAGTTTTGGCGGGACTTCAAAAGGCTACACCTTC. This encodes CASSFGGTSKGYTF.

The gene calls are TRBV7-2 and TRBJ1-6; no clear D gene. The CDR3 is made up of 13 amino acids. Germline V gene lookup returns CDR1 SGHTA and CDR2 FQGNSA. With 8 bases removed from V and 8 bases from J, the gap between germline ends came to 13 bases. The CDR3 sequence is CASLTSGDSPLHF. The CDR3 coding sequence is TGTGCCAGCCTCACTTCCGGGGATTCACCCCTCCACTTT.

The chain has TRBV9 and TRBJ2-2, with 8 bases matching TRBD2. Per the germline V gene, CDR1 is SGDLS and CDR2 is YYNGEE. The CDR3 is made up of 17 amino acids. The V segment lost 0 bases and the J segment 5 bases; nucleotides outside the gene matches: 9. CDR3 DNA: TGTGCCAGCAGCGTAGACCTTAGCGGGGATGATACCGGGGAGCTGTTTTTT. Translation: CASSVDLSGDDTGELFF.

The CDR3 protein is CASSSTMTGLLGETQYF. DNA of the CDR3: TGTGCCAGTAGTTCCACTATGACCGGGCTCCTCGGAGAGACCCAGTACTTC. The V gene is TRBV19, the J gene TRBJ2-5; D is undetermined. Per the germline V gene, CDR1 is LNHDA and CDR2 is SQIVND (reference sequence). This CDR3 is built from 17 residues. Trimming took off 5 bases at V and 4 bases at J, with 23 bases between the two ends. The variable domain in full, completed from reference TRBV19 and TRBJ2-5, reads DGGITQSPKYLFRKEGQNVTLSCEQNLNHDAMYWYRQDPGQGLRLIYYSQIVNDFQKGDIAEGYSVSREKKESFPLTVTSAQKNPTAFYLCASSSTMTGLLGETQYFGPGTRLLVL.